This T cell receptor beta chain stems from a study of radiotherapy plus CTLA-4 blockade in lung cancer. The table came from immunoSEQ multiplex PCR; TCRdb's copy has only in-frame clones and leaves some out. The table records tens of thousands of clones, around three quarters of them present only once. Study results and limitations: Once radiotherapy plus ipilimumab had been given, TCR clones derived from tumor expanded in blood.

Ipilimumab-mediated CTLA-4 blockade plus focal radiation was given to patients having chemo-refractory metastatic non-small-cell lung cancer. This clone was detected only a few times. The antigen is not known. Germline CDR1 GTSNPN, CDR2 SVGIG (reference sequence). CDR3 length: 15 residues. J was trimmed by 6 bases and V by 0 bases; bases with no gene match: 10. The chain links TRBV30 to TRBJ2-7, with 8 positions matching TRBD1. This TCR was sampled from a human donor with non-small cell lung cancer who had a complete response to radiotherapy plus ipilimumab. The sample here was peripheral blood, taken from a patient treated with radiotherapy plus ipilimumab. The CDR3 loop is CAWSVRLTGASEQYF. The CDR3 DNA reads TGTGCCTGGAGTGTGAGGCTGACAGGGGCGAGCGAGCAGTACTTC.